This TCR beta chain was identified during a study of T cell changes during pregnancy in multiple sclerosis. The CDR3 covers 13 residues. The V end was cut by 4 bases, the J end by 8 bases, with 15 bases between. In germline, CDR1 is SGHRS, CDR2 YFSETQ. The assay was immunoSEQ multiplex PCR, and TCRdb's table has in-frame clones only and misses some. The profile shows over 80,000 clones, 75% to 95% of them singletons. Sequencing was performed on peripheral blood, taken in the second trimester of pregnancy. The chain recombines TRBV5-1 with TRBJ1-2; weak D call: TRBD1 (6 bases). The sequence was obtained from a female donor in good health, enrolled as a control in a pregnancy study. CDR3: CASSTNSGEGYTF. The CDR3 nucleotides are TGCGCCAGCAGCACAAACTCAGGGGAAGGCTACACCTTC.